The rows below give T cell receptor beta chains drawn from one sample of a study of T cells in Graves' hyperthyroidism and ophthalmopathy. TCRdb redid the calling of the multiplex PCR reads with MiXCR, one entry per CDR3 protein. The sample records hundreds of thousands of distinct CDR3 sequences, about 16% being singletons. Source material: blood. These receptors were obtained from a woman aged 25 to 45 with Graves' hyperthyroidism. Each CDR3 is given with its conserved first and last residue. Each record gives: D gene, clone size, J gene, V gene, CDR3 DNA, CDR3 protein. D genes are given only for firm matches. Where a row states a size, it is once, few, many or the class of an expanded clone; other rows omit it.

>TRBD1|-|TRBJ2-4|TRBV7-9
TGTGCCAGCAGCTTGGGACAGGGTGATGGAAACATTCAGTACTTC
CASSLGQGDGNIQYF
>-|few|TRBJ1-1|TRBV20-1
TGCAGTGCCACGGGACTTAGGCGAGCTTTCTTT
CSATGLRRAFF
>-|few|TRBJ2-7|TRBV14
TGTGCCAGCAGCCAATTTCGGGCGCGGGAGCAGTACTTC
CASSQFRAREQYF
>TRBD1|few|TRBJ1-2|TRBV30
TGTGCCTGGAGCCGGACAGGGGTTTCACGAGACTATGGCTACACCTTC
CAWSRTGVSRDYGYTF
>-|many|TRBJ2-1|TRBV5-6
TGTGCCAGCAGCTTGGTAGGTCTAGCAGTGAGTTGGGCTCCCTACAATGAGCAGTTCTTC
CASSLVGLAVSWAPYNEQFF
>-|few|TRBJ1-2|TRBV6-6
TGTGCCAGCAGTTACAGTGGAAAGGGCTACACCTTC
CASSYSGKGYTF
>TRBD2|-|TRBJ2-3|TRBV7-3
TGTGCCAGCAGCTCATGGATCGAGCGGGAGGGCCTCAAGTCAGATACGCAGTATTTT
CASSSWIEREGLKSDTQYF
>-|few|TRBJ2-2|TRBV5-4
TGTGCCAGCAGCACGGACTATAACACCGGGGAGCTGTTTTTT
CASSTDYNTGELFF
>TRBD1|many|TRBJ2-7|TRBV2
TGTGCCAGCAAATCAGGGACAGCAGCCTACGAGCAGTACTTC
CASKSGTAAYEQYF
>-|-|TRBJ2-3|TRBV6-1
TGTGCCAGCAGTGGACAGGTCGCAGATACGCAGTATTTT
CASSGQVADTQYF
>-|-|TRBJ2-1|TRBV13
TGTGCCAGCAGCCCGCAGACTAACATCTACGAGCAGTTCTTC
CASSPQTNIYEQFF
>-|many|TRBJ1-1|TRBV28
TGTGCCAGCAGTTTTGGGGGGAGGGGGAGGACTGAAGCTTTCTTT
CASSFGGRGRTEAFF
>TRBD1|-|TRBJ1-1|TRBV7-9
TGTGCCTTCACAGGGGGAGCTTTCTTT
CAFTGGAFF
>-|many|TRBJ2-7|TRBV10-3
TGTGCCATCAGTGATATCGACAGTTCCTACGAGCAGTACTTC
CAISDIDSSYEQYF
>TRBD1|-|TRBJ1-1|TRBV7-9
TGTGCCAGCAGCCCCGCAGGGACAGTCGGTAACACTGAAGCTTTCTTT
CASSPAGTVGNTEAFF
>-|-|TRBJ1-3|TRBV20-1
TGCAGTGCTAGAGACTTCAAAGCCGTCTCTGGAAACACCATATATTTT
CSARDFKAVSGNTIYF
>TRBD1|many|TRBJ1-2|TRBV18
TGTGCCAGCTCCTTGACAGGGATCTATGGCTACACCTTC
CASSLTGIYGYTF
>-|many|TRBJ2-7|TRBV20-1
TGCAGTGCTAGAGATTCTCGGCGGGATACCTACGAGCAGTACTTC
CSARDSRRDTYEQYF
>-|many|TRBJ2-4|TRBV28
TGTGCCAGCAGACAAACAGGGCATCGCATTCAGTACTTC
CASRQTGHRIQYF
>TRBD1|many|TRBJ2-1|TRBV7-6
TGTGCCAGCAGCAGCTATCCCGGGACAGGGGAGGATGATGAGCAGTTCTTC
CASSSYPGTGEDDEQFF
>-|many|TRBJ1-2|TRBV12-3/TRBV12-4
TGTGCCAGCAGTTTTAGGCCTGACTATGGCTACACCTTC
CASSFRPDYGYTF
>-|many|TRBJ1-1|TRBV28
TGTGCCAGCAAGATACAGGTGAACACTGAAGCTTTCTTT
CASKIQVNTEAFF
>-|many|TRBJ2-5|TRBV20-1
TGCAGTGCTAGAGATCGGTCAAATGGGCAAGAGACCCAGTACTTC
CSARDRSNGQETQYF
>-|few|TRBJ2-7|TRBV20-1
TGCAGTGCTTTGCGCGGTAGGGGGTCCTACGAGCAGTACTTC
CSALRGRGSYEQYF
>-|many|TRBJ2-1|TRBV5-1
TGCGCCAGCAGCTTGGATCCCGGGGACTACAATGAGCAGTTCTTC
CASSLDPGDYNEQFF
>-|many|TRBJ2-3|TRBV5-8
TGTGCCAGCAGTTCCCCTCAAGCTCTGCCCGGCGGGGCAGATACGCAGTATTTT
CASSSPQALPGGADTQYF
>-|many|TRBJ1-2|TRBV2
TGTGCCAGCAATTCAGCCGATCTCTTCGGCTACACCTTC
CASNSADLFGYTF
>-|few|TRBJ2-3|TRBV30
TGTGCCTGGAGTGCCCCTCCGACGGCAGGCTCAAATACGCAGTATTTT
CAWSAPPTAGSNTQYF
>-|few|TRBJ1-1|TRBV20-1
TGCAGTGCTAGCGGGGCAGAGGTTGAAGCTTTCTTT
CSASGAEVEAFF
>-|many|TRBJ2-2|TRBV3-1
TGTGCCAGCAGCCCCCGGGATCGAACCGGGGAGCTGTTTTTT
CASSPRDRTGELFF
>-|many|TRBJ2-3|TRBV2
TGTGCCAGCAGTCGTACTTACCCCGGAGCAGATACGCAGTATTTT
CASSRTYPGADTQYF
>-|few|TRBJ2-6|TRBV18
TGTGCCAGCTCACCACCTACGGGTACGGGGGCCAACGTCCTGACTTTC
CASSPPTGTGANVLTF
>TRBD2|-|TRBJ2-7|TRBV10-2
TGCGCCAGTAGGAGCAGCGGGAGTACCTACGAGCAGTACTTC
CASRSSGSTYEQYF
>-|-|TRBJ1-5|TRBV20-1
TGCAGTGCCATCCTCCGGGACCTATATTGCAATCAGCCCCAGCATTTT
CSAILRDLYCNQPQHF
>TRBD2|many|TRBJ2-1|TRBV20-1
TGCAGTGCTACAGGACTAGCGGGGAACAATGAGCAGTTCTTC
CSATGLAGNNEQFF
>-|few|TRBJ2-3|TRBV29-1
TGCAGCGTTGAAGGAGGAAGACGCACAGATACGCAGTATTTT
CSVEGGRRTDTQYF
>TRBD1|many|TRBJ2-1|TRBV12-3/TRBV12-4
TGTGCCAGCAGCTTTACCGGGACAGGGTCGGTTAATGAGCAGTTCTTC
CASSFTGTGSVNEQFF
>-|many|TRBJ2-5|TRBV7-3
TGTGCCAGCAGCCCCGGACTGTTGAGGCAAGAGACCCAGTACTTC
CASSPGLLRQETQYF
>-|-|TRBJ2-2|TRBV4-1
TGCGCCAGCAGCCAAGATCCCGCCACGATTGCGATCGGGGAGCTGTTTTTT
CASSQDPATIAIGELFF
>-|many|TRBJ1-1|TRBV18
TGTGCCAGCTCACCCCAGGGGCAAGGGACTGAAGCTTTCTTT
CASSPQGQGTEAFF
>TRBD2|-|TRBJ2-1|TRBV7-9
TGTGCCAGCAGCTTAGCTTCCGGGACTAGCGGGAGTAGTCAGCGCTACAATGAGCAGTTCTTC
CASSLASGTSGSSQRYNEQFF
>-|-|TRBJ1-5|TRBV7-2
TGTGCCAGCAGCTTAGTTTCCCAGGGAGGTTTCGGTCAGCCCCAGCATTTT
CASSLVSQGGFGQPQHF
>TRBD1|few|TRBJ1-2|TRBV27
TGTGCCAGCAGTCCCGGGACAGCCCTCTATGGCTACACCTTC
CASSPGTALYGYTF
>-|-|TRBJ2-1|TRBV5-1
TGCGCCAGCAGCTTGATGAGGCCTAGCTCCTACAATGAGCAGTTCTTC
CASSLMRPSSYNEQFF
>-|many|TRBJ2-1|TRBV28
TGTGCCAGCAGAGGGTGGGAACCGGGACTCGTCTACAATGAGCAGTTCTTC
CASRGWEPGLVYNEQFF
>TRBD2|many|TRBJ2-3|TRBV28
TGTGCCAGCAGACCCGGGACTAGCAACGTAGATACGCAGTATTTT
CASRPGTSNVDTQYF
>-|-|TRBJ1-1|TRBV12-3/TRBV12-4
TGTGCCGGCAGTTCCGACAGCCTGAACACTGAAGCTTTCTTT
CAGSSDSLNTEAFF
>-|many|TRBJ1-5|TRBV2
TGTGCCAGCTCTGACCGGGGACAGCCCCAGCATTTT
CASSDRGQPQHF
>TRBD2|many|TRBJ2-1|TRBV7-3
TGTGCCAGCAGCTTAACGTTGCGGGAGGGTAATGAGCAGTTCTTC
CASSLTLREGNEQFF
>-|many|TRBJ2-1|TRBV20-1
TGCAGTGCAAGCGGGTCCTACAATGAGCAGTTCTTC
CSASGSYNEQFF
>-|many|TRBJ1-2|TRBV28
TGTGCCAGCAGTCGGGCAGGGAGAGATGGCTACACCTTC
CASSRAGRDGYTF
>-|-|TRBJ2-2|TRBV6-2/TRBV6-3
TGTGCCAGCAGAACAGGGACCGGGGAGCTGTTTTTT
CASRTGTGELFF
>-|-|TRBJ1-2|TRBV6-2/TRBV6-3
TGTGCCAGCAGTTACGGTCGGAGAGACTATGGCTACACCTTC
CASSYGRRDYGYTF
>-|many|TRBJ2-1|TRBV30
TGTGCCTGGAGTCCTACGGGATACAATGAGCAGTTCTTC
CAWSPTGYNEQFF
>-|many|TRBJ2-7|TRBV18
TGTGCCAGCTCACCAGAGACAGACCCCTACGAGCAGTACTTC
CASSPETDPYEQYF
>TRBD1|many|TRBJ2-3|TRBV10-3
TGTGCCATCGGGACAGCAGATACGCAGTATTTT
CAIGTADTQYF